A single sample is the source of the 29 T cell receptor beta chains below, sequenced in a study of STAT5B mutations in CD4+ large granular lymphocyte leukemia (dated by TCRdb to between 2021 and 2023). The library was made by the immunoSEQ multiplex PCR assay. TCRdb carries this immuneACCESS record with in-frame sequences only. Its versions omit some clonotypes, under half of them owing to an unresolved V gene in the studies checked, with the rest unexplained. In all, the sample holds some 29,000 clones, and 65% to 85% of those were seen once. The biggest ten clones account for about 6.2% of the sample. Material: CD4+ T cells from blood buffy coats. Receptors originate from a human donor in good health.

V is TRBV5-6 and J is TRBJ1-3; D is undetermined. This CDR3 is 14 amino acids long. Germline V CDR1 and CDR2: SGHDT, YYEEEE. The ends were cut back, 4 bases at V and 8 bases at J, with 16 bases in the middle. The chain's CDR3 is CASSPGVLGYTIYF. In nucleotides, the CDR3 is TGTGCCAGCAGCCCCGGTGTTTTGGGTTACACCATATATTTT.

This clone came up a few times. The rearrangement uses TRBV21-1 and TRBJ1-5. TRBV21-1 is given as a pseudogene. This CDR3 comprises 17 residues. CDR3 nucleotides: TGTGCCAGCTGCTCCTACCCGGGGCTTTATAGCAATCAGCCCCAGCATTTT. This encodes CASCSYPGLYSNQPQHF.

The chain has TRBV5-4 and TRBJ2-2; 10 bases match TRBD1. This CDR3 is 14 amino acids long. The V segment lost 7 bases and the J segment 3 bases; nucleotides outside the gene matches: 3. Germline CDR1 reads SGHNT; CDR2 reads YYREEE (reference sequence). CDR3 residues: CASLGTGDTGELFF. In DNA, the CDR3 is TGTGCCAGCTTAGGGACAGGGGACACCGGGGAGCTGTTTTTT.

The gene calls are TRBV19 and TRBJ2-5, with D maybe TRBD2 (5 bases). The CDR3 totals 15 residues. Deletions cut 1 base from V and 2 bases from J, with 11 bases between. CDR1 is LNHDA, CDR2 SQIVND, per germline (reference sequence). CDR3 sequence: CASSIGHGNQETQYF. CDR3 bases: TGTGCCAGTAGTATAGGTCACGGGAATCAAGAGACCCAGTACTTC.

V gene TRBV4-1 combines with J gene TRBJ1-6, with TRBD1 as a possible D gene (5 bases). CDR1 MGHRA and CDR2 YSYEKL come from the germline V gene. The ends were cut back, 0 bases at V and 4 bases at J, with 16 bases in the middle. CDR3 length: 18 amino acids. The CDR3 region is CASSQDLGRVLYNSPLHF. CDR3 DNA sequence: TGCGCCAGCAGCCAAGATCTGGGCAGGGTGCTTTATAATTCACCCCTCCACTTT.

The table lists this clone with a count of one. The V call is TRBV5-6, the J call TRBJ1-3; D gene ambiguous. V was trimmed by 0 bases and J by 6 bases, leaving 10 bases between them. Germline assignment: CDR1 SGHDT and CDR2 YYEEEE. This CDR3 contains 14 residues. CDR3 in DNA: TGTGCCAGCAGCTTGGGGCCAGCCTTAAACACCATATATTTT. Translated, it gives CASSLGPALNTIYF.

The chain has TRBV7-2 and TRBJ2-7, with 7 nucleotides matching TRBD2. CDR1 is SGHTA and CDR2 is FQGNSA in the germline V gene. This CDR3 spans 15 amino acids. V lost 1 base, J lost 5 bases, and 8 bases stayed unmatched. The CDR3 sequence is CASSLEHGGIDEQYV. CDR3 nucleotides: TGTGCCAGCAGCTTAGAGCACGGGGGGATCGACGAGCAGTACGTC.

V gene TRBV28 combines with J gene TRBJ1-6; possibly TRBD1 for D (6 bases). The CDR3 sequence is 16 residues long. V was shortened by 4 bases and J by 9 bases, with 19 bases between the two germline ends. Looked up from germline, CDR1 is MDHEN and CDR2 is SYDVKM. The CDR3 region has the DNA TGTGCCAGCAGTTCGACAGGCACGGGGTTGATTTCACCCCTCCACTTT. This codes for CASSSTGTGLISPLHF. Supplemented by reference TRBV28 and TRBJ1-6, the full variable domain reads DVKVTQSSRYLVKRTGEKVFLECVQDMDHENMFWYRQDPGLGLRLIYFSYDVKMKEKGDIPEGYSVSREKKERFSLILESASTNQTSMYLCASSSTGTGLISPLHFGNGTRLTVT.

The chain links TRBV6-5 to TRBJ1-2, with a weak D call TRBD1 (5 bases). V lost 0 bases, J lost 6 bases, and 8 bases lay in between. The germline gives CDR1 MNHEY, CDR2 SVGAGI. The CDR3 has 13 amino acids. The CDR3 sequence is CASSYSAGHGYTF. The DNA of the CDR3 is TGTGCCAGCAGTTACTCGGCAGGGCATGGCTACACCTTC.

V usage is TRBV5-1 and J usage is TRBJ1-4; 7 bases are a match to TRBD1. CDR1 is SGHRS and CDR2 is YFSETQ in the germline V gene. The trim removed 0 bases at V and 1 base at J, leaving 3 bases unmatched. CDR3 size: 16 residues. This CDR3 reads CASSLEGAITNEKLFF. CDR3 nucleotide sequence: TGCGCCAGCAGCTTGGAGGGGGCTATAACTAATGAAAAACTGTTTTTT.

V usage is TRBV4-3 and J usage is TRBJ1-2, with D possibly TRBD1 on 5 matching bases. V was pared by 0 bases and J by 6 bases, with 20 bases between. Germline V lookup: CDR1 LGHNA, CDR2 YSLEER. CDR3 length equals 17 residues. The CDR3 reads CASSQEVGTGTLHGYTF. CDR3 in DNA: TGCGCCAGCAGCCAAGAGGTAGGGACCGGGACCCTGCATGGCTACACCTTC.

The chain couples TRBV2 to TRBJ2-3, with a tentative D call TRBD2 (6 bases). Trimming stripped 4 bases from V and 0 bases from J, with 14 bases between. Per the germline V gene, CDR1 is SNHLY and CDR2 is FYNNEI. The CDR3 has 16 amino acids. CDR3 sequence reads: CASSGRDPFSTDTQYF. CDR3 nucleotide sequence: TGTGCCAGCAGTGGGAGGGACCCCTTTAGCACAGATACGCAGTATTTT. Variable domain in full (rest from reference TRBV2 and TRBJ2-3): EPEVTQTPSHQVTQMGQEVILRCVPISNHLYFYWYRQILGQKVEFLVSFYNNEISEKSEIFDDQFSVERPDGSNFTLKIRSTKLEDSAMYFCASSGRDPFSTDTQYFGPGTRLTVL.

The chain carries TRBV10-1 and TRBJ2-1; 8 bases fit TRBD2. V shed 10 bases and J 15 bases; nucleotides not matched to a gene: 20. The CDR3 runs 14 residues. Per germline, CDR1 WNHNN and CDR2 SYGVQD (reference sequence). In nucleotides, the CDR3 is TGCGCCATCCACTCTACGGGCGGGGGGTCTGTGAGGTTCTTC. Its translation: CAIHSTGGGSVRFF.

This clone has a single count. The V call is TRBV7-9, the J call TRBJ2-5; a weak D match, TRBD2 (5 bases). From germline, CDR1 is SEHNR and CDR2 FQNEAQ (reference sequence). Trimming cost V 2 bases and J 5 bases, with 12 bases left between them. CDR3 length equals 14 residues. The CDR3 bases are TGTGCCAGCAGCTTAAGGACTTTAGAGGAGACCCAGTACTTC. It translates to CASSLRTLEETQYF.

V is TRBV6-6 and J is TRBJ1-6, with 9 nucleotides matching TRBD1. CDR3 length equals 15 residues. Germline V gene lookup returns CDR1 MNHNY and CDR2 SVGAGI (reference sequence). The V gene end was trimmed by 6 bases and the J gene end by 11 bases; junction bases not matched to a gene: 11. The CDR3 DNA is TGTGCCAGCAGAAAACCGGGACAGGGAAAAACACCCCTCCACTTT. Translation: CASRKPGQGKTPLHF.

V usage is TRBV5-1 and J usage is TRBJ2-1; D is unclear. CDR1 is SGHRS and CDR2 is YFSETQ in the germline V gene. There are 14 residues in the CDR3. V lost 4 bases to trimming and J lost 6 bases, with 14 bases between them. CDR3 amino acids: CASSPERRGNEQFF. In DNA, the CDR3 is TGCGCCAGCAGCCCGGAAAGGCGAGGCAATGAGCAGTTCTTC.

This sequence joins TRBV6-5 and TRBJ2-3; 8 bases match TRBD1. This CDR3 is built from 16 residues. V lost 0 bases, J lost 0 bases, and 2 bases stayed unmatched. CDR1 MNHEY and CDR2 SVGAGI come from the germline V gene. The CDR3 here is CASSYSGTGSTDTQYF. Here the CDR3 DNA reads TGTGCCAGCAGTTACTCCGGGACAGGTAGCACAGATACGCAGTATTTT.

CDR3 loop: CASSPGQSESNQPQHF. CDR3 nucleotides: TGTGCCAGCAGCCCAGGCCAGAGTGAGAGCAATCAGCCCCAGCATTTT. The chain combines TRBV11-3 with TRBJ1-5, with D hard to call. The germline CDR1 and CDR2 sequences are SGHNT and YENEEA. V was shortened by 5 bases and J by 1 base, with 15 bases between the two germline ends. This CDR3 is 16 amino acids long.

The chain couples TRBV9 to TRBJ2-2, with D perhaps matching TRBD1 or TRBD2 (6 bases each). The CDR3 is 15 amino acids. Germline V gene lookup returns CDR1 SGDLS and CDR2 YYNGEE. Trimming left V 5 bases short and J 6 bases short, with 17 bases between. CDR3 DNA: TGTGCCAGCAGTCGCGGGACATCTCAGGCCGGGGAGCTGTTTTTT. This encodes CASSRGTSQAGELFF.

V and J are TRBV28 and TRBJ1-5; TRBD1 is a possible D gene (5 bases). Germline loops: CDR1 MDHEN, CDR2 SYDVKM. The V end lost 2 bases, the J end lost 6 bases, and 17 bases lay between the germline ends. The CDR3 loop spans 16 amino acids. DNA of the CDR3: TGTGCCAGCAGTTTAGAGTGGCGGGGGGGGACTCAGCCCCAGCATTTT. It encodes CASSLEWRGGTQPQHF. Together with reference TRBV28 and TRBJ1-5, the CDR3 gives the full variable domain: DVKVTQSSRYLVKRTGEKVFLECVQDMDHENMFWYRQDPGLGLRLIYFSYDVKMKEKGDIPEGYSVSREKKERFSLILESASTNQTSMYLCASSLEWRGGTQPQHFGDGTRLSIL.

The chain joins TRBV9 to TRBJ1-1; no definite D call. The V end lost 3 bases, the J end lost 4 bases, and 10 bases lay between the germline ends. This CDR3 comprises 13 residues. The germline V gene has CDR1 SGDLS and CDR2 YYNGEE. For the CDR3, the DNA is TGTGCCAGCAGCGCCCGAGCAGCCACTGAAGCTTTCTTT. Residues: CASSARAATEAFF.

The rearrangement links TRBV21-1 to TRBJ1-1; the table assigns TRBD1, which was not confirmed against the DNA. TRBV21-1 is assigned pseudogene status. The CDR3 loop spans 18 amino acids. In DNA, the CDR3 is TGTGCCAGCAGCAAACACAGGGGGCGAGACCCTATGAACACTGAAGCTTTCTTT. Protein: CASSKHRGRDPMNTEAFF.

The chain joins TRBV7-7 to TRBJ2-2, with 7 bases aligning to TRBD1. CDR1 is SSHAT, CDR2 FNYEAQ, per germline (reference sequence). The CDR3 is 16 amino acids. V was pared by 5 bases and J by 0 bases, with 6 bases of the junction left unmatched. The CDR3 sequence: CASSPGTASNTGELFF. The CDR3, as DNA: TGTGCCAGCAGCCCTGGGACAGCCTCGAACACCGGGGAGCTGTTTTTT. Based on the CDR3 plus reference TRBV7-7 and TRBJ2-2, the full variable domain is GAGVSQSPRYKVTKRGQDVTLRCDPISSHATLYWYQQALGQGPEFLTYFNYEAQPDKSGLPSDRFSAERPEGSISTLTIQRTEQRDSAMYRCASSPGTASNTGELFFGEGSRLTVL.

The rearrangement uses TRBV5-1 and TRBJ1-1; D gene ambiguous. The CDR3 contains 16 residues. Germline V gene lookup returns CDR1 SGHRS and CDR2 YFSETQ. Trimming cost V 0 bases and J 4 bases, with 16 bases left between them. The CDR3 protein is CASSLGVGPRGTEAFF. The CDR3 DNA follows: TGCGCCAGCAGCTTGGGTGTAGGTCCTCGGGGCACTGAAGCTTTCTTT.

This clone was detected a few times. The DNA for the CDR3 is TGTGCCAGCAGCTTAGCCCGAGGGAGTGTCTACGAGCAGTACGTC. Translating gives CASSLARGSVYEQYV. This chain joins TRBV11-2 and TRBJ2-7; a possible D gene is TRBD2 (5 bases). CDR3 size: 15 residues. The ends were cut back, 1 base at V and 3 bases at J, with 13 bases in the middle. Per germline, CDR1 SGHAT and CDR2 FQNNGV.

The genes are TRBV6-5 and TRBJ1-6; no reliable D call. This CDR3 region has 16 residues. Trimming took off 0 bases at V and 7 bases at J, with 13 bases between the two ends. CDR1 is MNHEY, CDR2 SVGAGI, per germline. CDR3 region: CASSYSINEENSPLHF. The CDR3 DNA follows: TGTGCCAGCAGTTACTCGATCAATGAGGAGAATTCACCCCTCCACTTT.

The genes are TRBV4-3 and TRBJ1-1; no clear D gene. This CDR3 spans 18 amino acids. The V gene lost 0 bases and the J gene lost 1 base, with 18 bases spanning the gap. Germline-derived CDR1 and CDR2 are LGHNA and YSLEER. The CDR3 DNA reads as TGCGCCAGCAGCCAAGATGTTAACGCTGGTTTTAAGAACACTGAAGCTTTCTTT. Translation: CASSQDVNAGFKNTEAFF.

This clone appeared a few times. This chain links TRBV29-1 with TRBJ1-1; weak D call: TRBD1 (6 bases). V was clipped by 7 bases and J by 1 base, with 10 bases between them. Germline assignment: CDR1 SQVTM and CDR2 ANQGSEA. The CDR3 runs to 12 residues. CDR3 protein: CSAGHRNTEAFF. Written as DNA, the CDR3 is TGCAGCGCGGGACATAGGAACACTGAAGCTTTCTTT.

This clone was seen more than once but under ten times. CDR3 DNA sequence: TGCGCCAGCAGCCACAGACTAGCGGGGGACCAAGAGACCCAGTACTTC. This gives the protein CASSHRLAGDQETQYF. This sequence joins TRBV5-1 and TRBJ2-5; 12 bases are shared with TRBD2. This CDR3 spans 16 amino acids. Germline V lookup: CDR1 SGHRS, CDR2 YFSETQ. With V trimmed by 4 bases and J by 0 bases, 4 bases remained unmatched. The full variable domain, with the rest looked up from reference TRBV5-1 and TRBJ2-5, is KAGVTQTPRYLIKTRGQQVTLSCSPISGHRSVSWYQQTPGQGLQFLFEYFSETQRNKGNFPGRFSGRQFSNSRSEMNVSTLELGDSALYLCASSHRLAGDQETQYFGPGTRLLVL.